This T cell receptor beta chain is from a study of blood T cell repertoires in COVID-19. This CDR3 has 17 amino acids. Per germline, CDR1 SGHDN and CDR2 FVKESK. With V trimmed by 4 bases and J by 3 bases, 11 bases remained unmatched. Clones were sequenced by immunoSEQ multiplex PCR, and TCRdb holds only the in-frame ones, with some missing. The sample comprises about 140,000 clones, roughly 76% of which are singletons, and roughly 9% rests with the top ten. The sample comprised peripheral blood. V and J are TRBV14 and TRBJ1-2; 10 nucleotides line up with TRBD1. This TCR derives from a woman between 50 and 59 years old with active or convalescent COVID-19. The CDR3 sequence: CASSRPGQGFFDYGYTF. CDR3 bases: TGTGCCAGCAGCCGACCGGGACAGGGGTTTTTTGACTATGGCTACACCTTC.